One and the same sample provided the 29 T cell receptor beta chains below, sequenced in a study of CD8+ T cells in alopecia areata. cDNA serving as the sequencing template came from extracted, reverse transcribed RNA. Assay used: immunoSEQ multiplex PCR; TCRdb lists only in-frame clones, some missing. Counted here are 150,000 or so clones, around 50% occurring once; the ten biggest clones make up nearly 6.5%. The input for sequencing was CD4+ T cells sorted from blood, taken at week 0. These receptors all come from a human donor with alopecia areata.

This CDR3 reads CASTLSGTDNYGYTF. The CDR3 nucleotides read TGTGCCAGCACTCTTTCCGGGACAGATAACTATGGCTACACCTTC. The rearrangement uses TRBV2 and TRBJ1-2; TRBD1 aligns across 7 bases. The CDR3 spans 15 residues. After removal of 7 bases from V and 1 base from J, the junction contained 9 bases not matched to a gene. CDR1 and CDR2 (germline): SNHLY, FYNNEI. The full variable domain, with the rest looked up from reference TRBV2 and TRBJ1-2, is EPEVTQTPSHQVTQMGQEVILRCVPISNHLYFYWYRQILGQKVEFLVSFYNNEISEKSEIFDDQFSVERPDGSNFTLKIRSTKLEDSAMYFCASTLSGTDNYGYTFGSGTRLTVV.

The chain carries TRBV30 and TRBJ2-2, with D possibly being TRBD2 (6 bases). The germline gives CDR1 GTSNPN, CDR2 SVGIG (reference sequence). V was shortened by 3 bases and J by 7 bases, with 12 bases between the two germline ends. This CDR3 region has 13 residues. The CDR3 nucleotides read TGTGCCTGGAGCCTACTAGCAGGCGGGGAGCTGTTTTTT. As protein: CAWSLLAGGELFF.

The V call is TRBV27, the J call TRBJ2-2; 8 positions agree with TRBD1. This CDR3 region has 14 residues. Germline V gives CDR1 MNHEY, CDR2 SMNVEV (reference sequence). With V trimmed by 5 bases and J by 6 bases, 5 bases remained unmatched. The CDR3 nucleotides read TGTGCCAGCAGTATCCTACAGGGGGCCGGGGAGCTGTTTTTT. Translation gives CASSILQGAGELFF.

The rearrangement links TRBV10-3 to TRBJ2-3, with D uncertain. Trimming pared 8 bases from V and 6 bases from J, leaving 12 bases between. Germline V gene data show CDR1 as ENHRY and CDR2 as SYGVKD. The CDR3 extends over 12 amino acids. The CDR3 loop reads CAIQAGGDTQYF. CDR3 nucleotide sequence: TGTGCCATCCAAGCAGGTGGGGATACGCAGTATTTT.

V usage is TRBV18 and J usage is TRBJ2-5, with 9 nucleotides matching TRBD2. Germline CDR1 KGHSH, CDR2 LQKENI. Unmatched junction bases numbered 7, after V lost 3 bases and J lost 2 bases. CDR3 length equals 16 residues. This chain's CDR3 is CASSPTAGGQQETQYF. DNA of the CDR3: TGTGCCAGCTCACCCACGGCGGGGGGGCAACAAGAGACCCAGTACTTC.

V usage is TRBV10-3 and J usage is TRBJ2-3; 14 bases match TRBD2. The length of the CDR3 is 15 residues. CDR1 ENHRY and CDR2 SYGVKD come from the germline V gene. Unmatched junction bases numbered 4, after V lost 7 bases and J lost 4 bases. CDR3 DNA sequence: TGTGCCATCACCAGGACTAGCGGGGGGCCAGATACGCAGTATTTT. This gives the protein CAITRTSGGPDTQYF.

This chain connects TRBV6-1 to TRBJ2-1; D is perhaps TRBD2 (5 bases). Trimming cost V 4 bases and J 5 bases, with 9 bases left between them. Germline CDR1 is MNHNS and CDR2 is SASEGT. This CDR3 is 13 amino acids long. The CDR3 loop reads CASSAQTNNEQFF. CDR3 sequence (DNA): TGTGCCAGCAGTGCACAGACTAACAATGAGCAGTTCTTC.

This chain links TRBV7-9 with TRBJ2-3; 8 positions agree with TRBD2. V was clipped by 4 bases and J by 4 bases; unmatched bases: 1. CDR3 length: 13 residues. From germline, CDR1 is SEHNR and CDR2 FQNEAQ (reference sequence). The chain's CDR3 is CASSSAGADTQYF. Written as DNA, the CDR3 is TGTGCCAGCAGCTCAGCGGGGGCAGATACGCAGTATTTT. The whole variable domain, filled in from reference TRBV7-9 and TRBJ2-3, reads DTGVSQNPRHKITKRGQNVTFRCDPISEHNRLYWYRQTLGQGPEFLTYFQNEAQLEKSRLLSDRFSAERPKGSFSTLEIQRTEQGDSAMYLCASSSAGADTQYFGPGTRLTVL.

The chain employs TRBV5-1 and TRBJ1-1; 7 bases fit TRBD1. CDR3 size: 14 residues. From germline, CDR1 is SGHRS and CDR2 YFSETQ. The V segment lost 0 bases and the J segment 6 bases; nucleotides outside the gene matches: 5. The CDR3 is CASSLGQGRSEAFF. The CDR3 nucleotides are TGCGCCAGCAGCTTGGGACAGGGTAGGTCTGAAGCTTTCTTT. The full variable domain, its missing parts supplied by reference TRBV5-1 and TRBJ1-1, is KAGVTQTPRYLIKTRGQQVTLSCSPISGHRSVSWYQQTPGQGLQFLFEYFSETQRNKGNFPGRFSGRQFSNSRSEMNVSTLELGDSALYLCASSLGQGRSEAFFGQGTRLTVV.

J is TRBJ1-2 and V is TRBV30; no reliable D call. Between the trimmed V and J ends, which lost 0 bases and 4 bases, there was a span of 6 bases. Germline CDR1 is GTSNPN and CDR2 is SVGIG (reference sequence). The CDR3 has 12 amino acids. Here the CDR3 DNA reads TGTGCCTGGAGTGTACAAGGCTATGGCTACACCTTC. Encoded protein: CAWSVQGYGYTF.

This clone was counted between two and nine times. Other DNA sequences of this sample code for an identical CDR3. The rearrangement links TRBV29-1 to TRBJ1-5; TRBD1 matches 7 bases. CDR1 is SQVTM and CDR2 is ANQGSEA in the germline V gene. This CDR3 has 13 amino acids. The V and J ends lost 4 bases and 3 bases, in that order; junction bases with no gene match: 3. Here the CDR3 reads CSVGQGVNQPQHF. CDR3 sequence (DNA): TGCAGCGTTGGGCAGGGGGTCAATCAGCCCCAGCATTTT.

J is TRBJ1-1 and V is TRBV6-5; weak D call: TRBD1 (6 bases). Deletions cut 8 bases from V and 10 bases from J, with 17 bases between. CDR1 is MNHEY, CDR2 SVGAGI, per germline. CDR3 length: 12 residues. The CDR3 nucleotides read TGTGCCAGCCGGGACACACTTGGGGTAGCTTTCTTT. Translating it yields CASRDTLGVAFF.

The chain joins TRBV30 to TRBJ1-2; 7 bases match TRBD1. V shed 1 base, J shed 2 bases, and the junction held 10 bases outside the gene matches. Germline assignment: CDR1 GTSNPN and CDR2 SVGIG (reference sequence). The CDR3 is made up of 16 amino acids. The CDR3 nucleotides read TGTGCCTGGAGTGGGAGAGGGGGACAGCGGAACTATGGCTACACCTTC. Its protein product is CAWSGRGGQRNYGYTF.

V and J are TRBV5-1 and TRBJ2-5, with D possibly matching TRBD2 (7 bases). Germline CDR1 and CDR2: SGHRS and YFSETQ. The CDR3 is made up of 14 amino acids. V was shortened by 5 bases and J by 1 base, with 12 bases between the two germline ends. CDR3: CASRRAGAQETQYF. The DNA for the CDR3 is TGCGCCAGCAGAAGGGCGGGGGCCCAAGAGACCCAGTACTTC.

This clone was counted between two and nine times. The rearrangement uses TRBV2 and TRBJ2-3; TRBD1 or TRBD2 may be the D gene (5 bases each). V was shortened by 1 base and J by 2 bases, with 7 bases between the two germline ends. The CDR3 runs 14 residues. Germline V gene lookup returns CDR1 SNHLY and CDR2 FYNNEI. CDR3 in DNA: TGTGCCAGCAGTGAAGGGGGGTACACAGATACGCAGTATTTT. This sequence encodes CASSEGGYTDTQYF.

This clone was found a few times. In DNA form, the CDR3 reads TGTGCCAGCAGTGAGACGGGGGGCTTGGGGACAGATACGCAGTATTTT. The encoded protein is CASSETGGLGTDTQYF. The rearrangement joins TRBV2 to TRBJ2-3, with D perhaps TRBD2 (7 bases). This CDR3 contains 16 residues. The ends were cut back, 3 bases at V and 3 bases at J, with 16 bases in the middle. CDR1 and CDR2 from the germline V gene are SNHLY and FYNNEI.

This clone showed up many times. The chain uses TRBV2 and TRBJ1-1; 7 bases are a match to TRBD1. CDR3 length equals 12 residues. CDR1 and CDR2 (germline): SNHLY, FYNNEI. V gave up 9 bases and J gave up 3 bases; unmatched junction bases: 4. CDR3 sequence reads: CARTGQHTEAFF. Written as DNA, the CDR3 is TGTGCCAGGACAGGGCAACACACTGAAGCTTTCTTT.

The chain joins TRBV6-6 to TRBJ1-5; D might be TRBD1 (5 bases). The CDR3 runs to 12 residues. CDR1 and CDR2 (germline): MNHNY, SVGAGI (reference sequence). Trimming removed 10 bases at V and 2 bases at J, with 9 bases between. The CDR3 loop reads CATRDGNQPQHF. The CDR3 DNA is TGTGCCACCCGGGACGGCAATCAGCCCCAGCATTTT.

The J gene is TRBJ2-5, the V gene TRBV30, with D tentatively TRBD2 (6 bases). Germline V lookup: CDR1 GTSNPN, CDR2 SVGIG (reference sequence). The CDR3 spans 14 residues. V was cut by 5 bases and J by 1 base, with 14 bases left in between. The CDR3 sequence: CAWDRLVPQETQYF. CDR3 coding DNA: TGTGCCTGGGACCGACTAGTCCCCCAAGAGACCCAGTACTTC. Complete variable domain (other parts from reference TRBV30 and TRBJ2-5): SQTIHQWPATLVQPVGSPLSLECTVEGTSNPNLYWYRQAAGRGLQLLFYSVGIGQISSEVPQNLSASRPQDRQFILSSKKLLLSDSGFYLCAWDRLVPQETQYFGPGTRLLVL.

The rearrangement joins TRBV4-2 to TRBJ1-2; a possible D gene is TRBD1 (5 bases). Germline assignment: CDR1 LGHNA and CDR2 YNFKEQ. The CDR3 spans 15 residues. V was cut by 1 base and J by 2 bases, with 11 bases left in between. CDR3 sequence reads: CASSQARQLNYGYTF. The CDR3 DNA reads TGTGCCAGCAGCCAAGCACGACAGTTAAACTATGGCTACACCTTC.

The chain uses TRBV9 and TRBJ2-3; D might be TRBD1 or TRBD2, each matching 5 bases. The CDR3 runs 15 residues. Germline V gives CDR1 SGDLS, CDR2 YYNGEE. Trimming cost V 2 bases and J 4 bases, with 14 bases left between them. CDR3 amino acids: CASSVDGTGPDTQYF. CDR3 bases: TGTGCCAGCAGCGTGGACGGAACGGGGCCAGATACGCAGTATTTT. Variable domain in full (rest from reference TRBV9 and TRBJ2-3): DSGVTQTPKHLITATGQRVTLRCSPRSGDLSVYWYQQSLDQGLQFLIQYYNGEERAKGNILERFSAQQFPDLHSELNLSSLELGDSALYFCASSVDGTGPDTQYFGPGTRLTVL.

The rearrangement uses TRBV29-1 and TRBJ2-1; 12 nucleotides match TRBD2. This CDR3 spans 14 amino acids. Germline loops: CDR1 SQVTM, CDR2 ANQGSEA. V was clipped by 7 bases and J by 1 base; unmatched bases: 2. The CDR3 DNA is TGCAGCGGAGGACTAGCGGGGTCCTACAATGAGCAGTTCTTC. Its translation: CSGGLAGSYNEQFF.

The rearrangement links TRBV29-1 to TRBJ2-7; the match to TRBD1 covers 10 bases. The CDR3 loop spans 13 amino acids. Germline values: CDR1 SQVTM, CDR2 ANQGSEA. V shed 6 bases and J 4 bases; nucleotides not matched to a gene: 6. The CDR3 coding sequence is TGCAGCGTAGGCCGGGACAGGGGTTACGAGCAGTACTTC. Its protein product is CSVGRDRGYEQYF.

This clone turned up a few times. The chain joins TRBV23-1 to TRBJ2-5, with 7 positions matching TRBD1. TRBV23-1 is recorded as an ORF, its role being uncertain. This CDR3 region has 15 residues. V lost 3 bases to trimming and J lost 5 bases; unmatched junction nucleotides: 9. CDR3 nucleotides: TGCGCCAGCAGTCATCCGGGACAGAAGAAGGAGACCCAGTACTTC. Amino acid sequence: CASSHPGQKKETQYF.

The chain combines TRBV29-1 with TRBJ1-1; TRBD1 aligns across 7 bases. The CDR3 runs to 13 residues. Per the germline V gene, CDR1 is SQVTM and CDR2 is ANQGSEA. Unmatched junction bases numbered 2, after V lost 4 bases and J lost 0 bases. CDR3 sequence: CSVGGQLNTEAFF. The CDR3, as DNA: TGCAGCGTTGGGGGACAGTTGAACACTGAAGCTTTCTTT.

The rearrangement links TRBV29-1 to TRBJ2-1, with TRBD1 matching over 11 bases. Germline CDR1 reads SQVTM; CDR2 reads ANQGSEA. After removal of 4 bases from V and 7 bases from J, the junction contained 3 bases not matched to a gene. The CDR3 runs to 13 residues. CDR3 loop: CSVAGQGANEQFF. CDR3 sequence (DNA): TGCAGCGTTGCAGGACAGGGGGCTAATGAGCAGTTCTTC.

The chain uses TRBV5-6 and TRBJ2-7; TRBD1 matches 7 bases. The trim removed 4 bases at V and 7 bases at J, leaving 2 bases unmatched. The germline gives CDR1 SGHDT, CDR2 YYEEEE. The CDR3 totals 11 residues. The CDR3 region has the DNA TGTGCCAGCAGCCTGGACAGGGAGCAGTACTTC. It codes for CASSLDREQYF. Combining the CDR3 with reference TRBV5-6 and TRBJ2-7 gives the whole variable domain DAGVTQSPTHLIKTRGQQVTLRCSPKSGHDTVSWYQQALGQGPQFIFQYYEEEERQRGNFPDRFSGHQFPNYSSELNVNALLLGDSALYLCASSLDREQYFGPGTRLTVT.

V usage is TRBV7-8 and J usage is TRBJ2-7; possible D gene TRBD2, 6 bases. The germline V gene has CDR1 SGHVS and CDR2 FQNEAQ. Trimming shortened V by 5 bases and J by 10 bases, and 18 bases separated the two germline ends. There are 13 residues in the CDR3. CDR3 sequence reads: CASSEPGLQAQYF. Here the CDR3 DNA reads TGTGCCAGCAGCGAACCGGGACTCCAAGCACAGTACTTC.

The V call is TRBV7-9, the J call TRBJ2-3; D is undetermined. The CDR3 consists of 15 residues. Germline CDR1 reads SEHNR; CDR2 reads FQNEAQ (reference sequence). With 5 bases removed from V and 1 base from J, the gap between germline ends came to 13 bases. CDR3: CASSLQALRTDTQYF. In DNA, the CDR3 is TGTGCCAGCAGCCTCCAGGCATTACGCACAGATACGCAGTATTTT.